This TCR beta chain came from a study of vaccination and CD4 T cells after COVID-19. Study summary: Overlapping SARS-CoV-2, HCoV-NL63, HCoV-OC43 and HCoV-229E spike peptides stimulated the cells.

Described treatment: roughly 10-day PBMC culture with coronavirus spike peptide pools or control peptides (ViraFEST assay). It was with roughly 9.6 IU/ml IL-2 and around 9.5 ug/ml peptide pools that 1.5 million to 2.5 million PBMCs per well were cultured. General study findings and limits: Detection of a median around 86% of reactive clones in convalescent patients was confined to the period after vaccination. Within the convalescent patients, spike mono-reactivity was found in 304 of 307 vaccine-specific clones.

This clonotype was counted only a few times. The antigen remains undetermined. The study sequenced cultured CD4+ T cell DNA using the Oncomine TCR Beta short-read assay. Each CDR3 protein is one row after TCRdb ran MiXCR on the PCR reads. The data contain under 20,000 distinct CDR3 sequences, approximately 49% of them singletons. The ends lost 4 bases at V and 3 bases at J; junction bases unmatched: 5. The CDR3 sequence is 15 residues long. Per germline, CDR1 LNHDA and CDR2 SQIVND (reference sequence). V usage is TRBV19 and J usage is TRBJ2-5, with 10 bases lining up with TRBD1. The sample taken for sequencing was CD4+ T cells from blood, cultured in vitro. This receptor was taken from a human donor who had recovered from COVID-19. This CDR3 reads CASSTPGTGEETQYF. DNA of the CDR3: TGTGCCAGTAGTACGCCCGGGACAGGGGAAGAGACCCAGTACTTC. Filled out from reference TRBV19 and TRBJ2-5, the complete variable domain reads DGGITQSPKYLFRKEGQNVTLSCEQNLNHDAMYWYRQDPGQGLRLIYYSQIVNDFQKGDIAEGYSVSREKKESFPLTVTSAQKNPTAFYLCASSTPGTGEETQYFGPGTRLLVL.